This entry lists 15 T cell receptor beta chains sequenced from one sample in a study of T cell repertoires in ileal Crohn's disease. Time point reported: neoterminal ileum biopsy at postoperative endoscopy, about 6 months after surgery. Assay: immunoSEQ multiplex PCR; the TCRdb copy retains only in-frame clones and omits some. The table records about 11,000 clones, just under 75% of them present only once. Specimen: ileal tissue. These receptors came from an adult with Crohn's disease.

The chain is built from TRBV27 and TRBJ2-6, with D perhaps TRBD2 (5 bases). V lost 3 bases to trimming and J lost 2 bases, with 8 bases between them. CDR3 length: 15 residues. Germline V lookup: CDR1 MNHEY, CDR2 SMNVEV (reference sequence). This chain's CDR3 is CASSFSGTGANVLTF. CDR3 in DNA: TGTGCCAGCAGTTTTTCGGGGACTGGGGCCAACGTCCTGACTTTC.

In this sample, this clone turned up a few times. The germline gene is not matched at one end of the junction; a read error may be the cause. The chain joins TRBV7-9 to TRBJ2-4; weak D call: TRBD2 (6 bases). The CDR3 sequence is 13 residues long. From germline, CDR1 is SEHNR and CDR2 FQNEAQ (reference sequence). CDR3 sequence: CASSLMSDSTGDF. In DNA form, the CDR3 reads TGTGCCAGCAGCTTAATGTCGGACTCAACGGGAGACTTC.

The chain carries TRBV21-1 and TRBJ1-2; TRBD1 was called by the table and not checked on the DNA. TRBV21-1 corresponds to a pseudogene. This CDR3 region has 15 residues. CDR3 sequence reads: CASSNRDRRSCGYTF. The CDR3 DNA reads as TGTGCCAGCAGCAACCGGGACAGGAGATCCTGTGGCTACACCTTC.

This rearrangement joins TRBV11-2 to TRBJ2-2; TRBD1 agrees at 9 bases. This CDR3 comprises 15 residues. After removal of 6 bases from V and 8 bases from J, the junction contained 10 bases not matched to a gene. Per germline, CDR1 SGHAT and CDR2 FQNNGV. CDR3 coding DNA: TGTGCCAGCAGGAGGCCGGGACAGGGCGTGGGGGAGCTGTTTTTT. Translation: CASRRPGQGVGELFF.

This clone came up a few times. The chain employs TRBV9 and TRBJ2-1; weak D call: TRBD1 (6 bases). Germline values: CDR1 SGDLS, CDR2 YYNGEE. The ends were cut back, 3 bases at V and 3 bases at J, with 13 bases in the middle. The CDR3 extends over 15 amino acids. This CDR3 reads CASSAGVGGYNEQFF. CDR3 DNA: TGTGCCAGCAGCGCAGGGGTAGGAGGCTACAATGAGCAGTTCTTC.

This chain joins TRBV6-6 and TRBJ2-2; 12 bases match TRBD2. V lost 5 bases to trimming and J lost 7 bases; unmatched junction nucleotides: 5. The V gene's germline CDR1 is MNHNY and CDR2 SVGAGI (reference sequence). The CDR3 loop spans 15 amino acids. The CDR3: CASSLAGGINGELFF. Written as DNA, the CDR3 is TGTGCCAGCAGTCTAGCGGGAGGGATCAACGGGGAGCTGTTTTTT.

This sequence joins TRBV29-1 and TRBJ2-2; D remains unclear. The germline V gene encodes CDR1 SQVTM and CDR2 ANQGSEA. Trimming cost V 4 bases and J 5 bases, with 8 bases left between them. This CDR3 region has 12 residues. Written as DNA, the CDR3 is TGCAGCGTTGTTGAGGAGACCGGGGAGCTGTTTTTT. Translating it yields CSVVEETGELFF.

CDR3 loop: CASSTPRGVGTEAFF. The CDR3 DNA reads TGTGCCAGCAGTACGCCCAGGGGGGTAGGGACTGAAGCTTTCTTT. This chain uses TRBV27 with TRBJ1-1; 7 positions agree with TRBD1. The CDR3 is 15 amino acids. The germline V gene encodes CDR1 MNHEY and CDR2 SMNVEV (reference sequence). V lost 5 bases and J lost 5; bases outside the gene matches: 11.

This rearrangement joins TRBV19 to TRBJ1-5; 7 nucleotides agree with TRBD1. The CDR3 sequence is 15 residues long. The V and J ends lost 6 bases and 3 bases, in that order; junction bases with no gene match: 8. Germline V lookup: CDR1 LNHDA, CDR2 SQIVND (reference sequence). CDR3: CASRRQGTYNQPQHF. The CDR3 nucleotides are TGTGCCAGTAGAAGACAGGGCACATACAATCAGCCCCAGCATTTT.

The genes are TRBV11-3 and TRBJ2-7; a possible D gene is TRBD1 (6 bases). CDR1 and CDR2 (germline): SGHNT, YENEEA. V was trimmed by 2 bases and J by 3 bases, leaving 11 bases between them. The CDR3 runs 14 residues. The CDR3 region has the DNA TGTGCCAGCAGCTTATATGCAGGGGACTACGAGCAGTACTTC. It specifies CASSLYAGDYEQYF. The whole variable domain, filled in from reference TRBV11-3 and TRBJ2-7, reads EAGVVQSPRYKIIEKKQPVAFWCNPISGHNTLYWYLQNLGQGPELLIRYENEEAVDDSQLPKDRFSAERLKGVDSTLKIQPAELGDSAVYLCASSLYAGDYEQYFGPGTRLTVT.

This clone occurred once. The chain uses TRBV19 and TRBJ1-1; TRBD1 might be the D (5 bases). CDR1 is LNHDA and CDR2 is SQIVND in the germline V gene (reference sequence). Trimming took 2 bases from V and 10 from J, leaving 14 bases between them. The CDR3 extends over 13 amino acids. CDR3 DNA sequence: TGTGCCAGTAGTATACAGGGAAAAATGGCAGCTTTCTTT. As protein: CASSIQGKMAAFF.

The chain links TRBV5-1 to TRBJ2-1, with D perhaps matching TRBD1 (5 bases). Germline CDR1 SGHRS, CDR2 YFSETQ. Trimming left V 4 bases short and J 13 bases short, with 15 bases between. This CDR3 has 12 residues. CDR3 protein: CASSDTIGDQFF. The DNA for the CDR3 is TGCGCCAGCAGCGATACTATAGGGGATCAGTTCTTC.

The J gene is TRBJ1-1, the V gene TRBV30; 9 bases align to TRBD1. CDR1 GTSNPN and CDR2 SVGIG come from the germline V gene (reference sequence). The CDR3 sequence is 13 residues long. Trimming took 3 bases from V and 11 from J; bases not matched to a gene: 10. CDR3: CAWSQDRDRVAFF. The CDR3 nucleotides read TGTGCCTGGAGCCAAGACCGGGACAGGGTCGCTTTCTTT.

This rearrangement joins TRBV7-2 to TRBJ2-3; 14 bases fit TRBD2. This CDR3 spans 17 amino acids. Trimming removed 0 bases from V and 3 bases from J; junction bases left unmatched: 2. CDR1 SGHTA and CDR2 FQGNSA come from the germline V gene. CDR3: CASSLARTSGRTDTQYF. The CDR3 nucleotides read TGTGCCAGCAGCTTAGCCCGGACTAGCGGGAGGACAGATACGCAGTATTTT.

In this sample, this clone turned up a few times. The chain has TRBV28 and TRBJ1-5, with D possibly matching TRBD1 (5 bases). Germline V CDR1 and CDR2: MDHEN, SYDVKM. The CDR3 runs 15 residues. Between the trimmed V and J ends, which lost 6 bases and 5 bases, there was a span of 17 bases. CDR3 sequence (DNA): TGTGCCAGCAGGGCCGGGACTGGAGGTCATCAGCCCCAGCATTTT. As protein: CASRAGTGGHQPQHF. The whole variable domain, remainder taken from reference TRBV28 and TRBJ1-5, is DVKVTQSSRYLVKRTGEKVFLECVQDMDHENMFWYRQDPGLGLRLIYFSYDVKMKEKGDIPEGYSVSREKKERFSLILESASTNQTSMYLCASRAGTGGHQPQHFGDGTRLSIL.